These T cell receptor beta chains were read from a single sample in a study of Ad26.COV2.S vaccination and SARS-CoV-2 variants. Sequenced by immunoSEQ multiplex PCR; TCRdb stores in-frame clones only, minus some. The table has roughly 300,000 clones, approximately 86% seen once. Sequenced here: peripheral blood, sampled in a trial of Ad26.COV2.S vaccine versus placebo. These TCRs come from a person between 18 and 65 years old who received the Ad26.COV2.S COVID-19 vaccine or a placebo. Both conserved end residues are part of each CDR3.

v_gene: TRBV3-1/TRBV3-2; j_gene: TRBJ2-4; CDR3aa: CASSPATGVNIQYF
v_gene: TRBV12-3/TRBV12-4; j_gene: TRBJ2-2; CDR3aa: CASSLAPGELFF
v_gene: TRBV7-2; j_gene: TRBJ2-1; CDR3aa: CASSLGSGVPDNEQFF
v_gene: TRBV6-1; j_gene: TRBJ2-5; CDR3aa: CASSDTGDGLETQYF
v_gene: TRBV5-1; j_gene: TRBJ1-1; CDR3aa: CASSQGTATIEAFF
v_gene: TRBV19; j_gene: TRBJ1-2; CDR3aa: CASSIDRGNGYGYTF
v_gene: TRBV9; j_gene: TRBJ1-1; CDR3aa: CASSVGDGTEAFF
v_gene: TRBV28; j_gene: TRBJ2-7; CDR3aa: CASTFRDGHLGPSYEQYF
v_gene: TRBV10-3; j_gene: TRBJ1-3; CDR3aa: CAIRTGEGNTIYF
v_gene: TRBV6-5; j_gene: TRBJ1-1; CDR3aa: CASSLDRYMNTEAFF
v_gene: TRBV29-1; j_gene: TRBJ1-2; CDR3aa: CSVEVSAAHGYTF
v_gene: TRBV10-3; j_gene: TRBJ2-5; CDR3aa: CAISGAGTGHQETQYF
v_gene: TRBV27; j_gene: TRBJ1-1; CDR3aa: CASSRERTGPKYRDTEAFF
v_gene: TRBV4-3; j_gene: TRBJ2-3; CDR3aa: CASSQALAVSTDTQYF
v_gene: TRBV5-1; j_gene: TRBJ1-4; CDR3aa: CASSLGQGRNEKLFF
v_gene: TRBV5-1; j_gene: TRBJ2-5; CDR3aa: CASSLRTPQETQYF